This T cell receptor beta chain derives from a study of beta chain features in type 1 diabetes. Study-level background: Patients did not differ from healthy donors in age, gender or cell yield. Study findings and constraints: cDNA-based reads could over-represent cells with high TCR expression. Patients with Type 1 diabetes showed moderately but significantly shorter TCRB CDR3s in all four CD4+ subsets. Type 1 diabetes patients had fewer VDJ junction insertions and more deletions.

Expressed TCRB transcripts were sequenced because the isolated RNA had all been reverse transcribed beforehand. The repertoire was sequenced with immunoSEQ multiplex PCR; TCRdb's copy has only in-frame clones and lacks some. The sample carries around 160,000 clones, about 63% recorded once. CDR3 size: 14 residues. Germline V gives CDR1 LNHDA, CDR2 SQIVND (reference sequence). V lost 3 bases, J lost 5 bases, and 13 bases lay in between. A remark on this clone: Its antigen remains unknown.

The sample taken for sequencing was naive CD4+ T cells from blood. The chain joins TRBV19 to TRBJ2-5; TRBD1 might be the D (5 bases). The TCR comes from a man aged 25-45 years with type 1 diabetes. Here the CDR3 reads CASSIWGVRETQYF. The CDR3 nucleotides are TGTGCCAGTAGTATCTGGGGCGTCAGGGAGACCCAGTACTTC.